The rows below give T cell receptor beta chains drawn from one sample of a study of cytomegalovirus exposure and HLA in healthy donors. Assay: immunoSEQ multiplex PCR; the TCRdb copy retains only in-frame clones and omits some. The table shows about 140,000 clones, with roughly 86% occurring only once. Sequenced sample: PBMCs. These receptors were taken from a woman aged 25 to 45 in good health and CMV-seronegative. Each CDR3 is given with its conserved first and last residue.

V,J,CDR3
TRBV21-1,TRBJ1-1,CASSRDSYLLATEAFF
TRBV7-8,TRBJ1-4,CASSLAADSPGSATNEKLFF
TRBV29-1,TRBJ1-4,CSVDRRDNEKLFF
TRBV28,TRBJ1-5,CASSLLGQVNQPQHF
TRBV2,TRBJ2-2,CASRPDSNTGELFF
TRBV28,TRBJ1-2,CASSLIQGNYGYTF
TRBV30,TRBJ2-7,CAWKPSQSYEQYF
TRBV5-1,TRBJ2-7,CASSSGQGPHEQYF
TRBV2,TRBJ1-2,CASSGTARDGYTF
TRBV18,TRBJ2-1,CASSPLSSGDNEQFF
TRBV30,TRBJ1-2,CAWSWYSGYTF
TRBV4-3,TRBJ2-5,CASSQDGGSYQETQYF
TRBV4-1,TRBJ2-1,CASSQGAGGDRWNEQFF
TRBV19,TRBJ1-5,CASTQGKGGGQPQHF
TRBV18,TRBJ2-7,CASSPWRSYEQYF
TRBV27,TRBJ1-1,CASSFGGKNTEAFF
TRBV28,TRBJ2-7,CASSLTGGFLYEQYF
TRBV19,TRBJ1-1,CASSKNMNTEAFF
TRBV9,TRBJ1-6,CASSTRDSPLHF
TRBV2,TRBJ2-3,CASTRGGGTDTQYF
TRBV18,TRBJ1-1,CASSPQLKGTEAFF
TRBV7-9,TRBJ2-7,CASSPGTSGTPLGYEQYF
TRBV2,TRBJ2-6,CASSGVSGANVLTF
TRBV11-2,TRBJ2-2,CASSYRQGDTGELFF
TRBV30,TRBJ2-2,CAWSRPAGGERSGELFF
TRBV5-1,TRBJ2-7,CASSLEGRGEQYF
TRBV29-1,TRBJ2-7,CSAIGTGHYEQYF
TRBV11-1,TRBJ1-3,CASSTGQGNTIYF
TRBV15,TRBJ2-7,CATSPPKANRGSYEQYF
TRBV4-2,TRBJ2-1,CASSPQVGEQFF
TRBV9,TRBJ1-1,CASSGQGRTEAFF
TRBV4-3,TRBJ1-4,CASSQDWRNEKLFF
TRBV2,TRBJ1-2,CASSEQGGGYTF
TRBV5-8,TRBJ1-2,CASSLQGRYGYTF
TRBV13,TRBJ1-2,CASSLADRAPGYGYTF
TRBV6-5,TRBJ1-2,CASRPYRGLNYGYTF
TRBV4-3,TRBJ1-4,CASSQERREKLFF
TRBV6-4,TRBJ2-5,CASRDGGETQYF
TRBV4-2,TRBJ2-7,CASSQVAAYYEQYF
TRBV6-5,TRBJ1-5,CASSYAGGVQPQHF
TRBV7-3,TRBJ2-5,CASSLSGNRWETQYF
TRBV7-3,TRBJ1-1,CASSRETNTEAFF
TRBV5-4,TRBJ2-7,CASSGGGSYEQYF
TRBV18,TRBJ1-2,CASSPRRDRVYGYTF
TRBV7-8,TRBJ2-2,CASSSRPGQGAGGELFF
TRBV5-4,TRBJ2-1,CASTIAGKYNEQFF
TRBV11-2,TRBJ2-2,CASSYRFAGTGELFF
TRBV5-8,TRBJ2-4,CASSSRGIAKNIQYF
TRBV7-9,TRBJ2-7,CASQAGESYEQYF
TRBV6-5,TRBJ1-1,CASSYGGSQEAFF
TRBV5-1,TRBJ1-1,CASSVDGSNTEAFF
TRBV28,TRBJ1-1,CASSAGGKSTEAFF